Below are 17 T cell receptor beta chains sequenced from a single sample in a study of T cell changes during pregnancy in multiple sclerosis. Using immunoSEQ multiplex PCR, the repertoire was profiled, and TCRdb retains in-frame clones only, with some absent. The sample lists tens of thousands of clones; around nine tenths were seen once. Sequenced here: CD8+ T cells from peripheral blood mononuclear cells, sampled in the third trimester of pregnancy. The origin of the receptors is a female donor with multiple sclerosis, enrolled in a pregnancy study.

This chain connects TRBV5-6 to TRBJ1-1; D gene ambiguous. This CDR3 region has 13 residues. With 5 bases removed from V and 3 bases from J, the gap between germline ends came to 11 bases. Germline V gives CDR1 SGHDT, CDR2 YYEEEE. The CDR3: CASSSIEDTEAFF. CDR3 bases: TGTGCCAGCAGTTCGATAGAGGACACTGAAGCTTTCTTT.

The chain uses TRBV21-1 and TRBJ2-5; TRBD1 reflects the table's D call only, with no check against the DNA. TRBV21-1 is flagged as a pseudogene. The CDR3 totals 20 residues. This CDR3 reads CASSKELIVPDRGPQETQYF. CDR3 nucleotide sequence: TGTGCCAGCAGCAAAGAGTTGATAGTTCCCGACAGGGGGCCCCAAGAGACCCAGTACTTC.

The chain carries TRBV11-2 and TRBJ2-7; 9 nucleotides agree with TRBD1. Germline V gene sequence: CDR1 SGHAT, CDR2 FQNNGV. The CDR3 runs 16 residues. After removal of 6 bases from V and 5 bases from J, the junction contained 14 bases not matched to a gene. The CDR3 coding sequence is TGTGCCAGCAGTCGACCCGGGACAGGGTTAAAGGACGAGCAGTACTTC. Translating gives CASSRPGTGLKDEQYF.

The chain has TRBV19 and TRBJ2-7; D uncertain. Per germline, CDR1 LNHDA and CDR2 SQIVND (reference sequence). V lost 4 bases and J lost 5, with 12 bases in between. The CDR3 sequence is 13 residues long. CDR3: CASSTSLRNEQYF. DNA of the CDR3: TGTGCCAGTAGTACATCCCTGAGGAACGAGCAGTACTTC. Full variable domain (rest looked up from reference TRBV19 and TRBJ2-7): DGGITQSPKYLFRKEGQNVTLSCEQNLNHDAMYWYRQDPGQGLRLIYYSQIVNDFQKGDIAEGYSVSREKKESFPLTVTSAQKNPTAFYLCASSTSLRNEQYFGPGTRLTVT.

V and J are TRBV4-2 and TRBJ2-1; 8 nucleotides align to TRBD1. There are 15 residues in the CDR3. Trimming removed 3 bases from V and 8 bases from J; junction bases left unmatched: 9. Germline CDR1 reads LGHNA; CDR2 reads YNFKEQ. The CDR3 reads CASSHLTGDSDEQFF. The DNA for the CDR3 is TGTGCCAGCAGCCACCTGACAGGGGATAGCGATGAGCAGTTCTTC.

In DNA, the CDR3 is TGTGCCAGCAGCTTAGGCCGCAGGGATAGATATGGCTACACCTTC. Amino acids: CASSLGRRDRYGYTF. This rearrangement joins TRBV13 to TRBJ1-2; a possible D gene is TRBD1 (5 bases). V lost 0 bases and J 5 bases, leaving 13 bases between the germline ends. There are 15 residues in the CDR3. Germline-derived CDR1 and CDR2 are PRHDT and FYEKMQ (reference sequence).

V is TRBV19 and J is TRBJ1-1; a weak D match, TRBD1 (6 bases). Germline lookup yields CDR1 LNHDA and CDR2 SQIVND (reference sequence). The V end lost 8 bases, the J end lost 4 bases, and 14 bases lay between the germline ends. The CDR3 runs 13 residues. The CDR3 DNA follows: TGTGCCAGTCTTGGGGGCGTGGTCACTGAAGCTTTCTTT. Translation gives CASLGGVVTEAFF.

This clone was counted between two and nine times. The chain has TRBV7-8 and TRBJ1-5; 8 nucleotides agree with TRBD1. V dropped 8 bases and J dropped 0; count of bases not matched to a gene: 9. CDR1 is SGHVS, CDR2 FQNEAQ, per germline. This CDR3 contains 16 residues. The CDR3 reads CASSRGTGNSNQPQHF. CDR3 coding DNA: TGTGCCAGCTCCAGAGGGACAGGTAATAGCAATCAGCCCCAGCATTTT.

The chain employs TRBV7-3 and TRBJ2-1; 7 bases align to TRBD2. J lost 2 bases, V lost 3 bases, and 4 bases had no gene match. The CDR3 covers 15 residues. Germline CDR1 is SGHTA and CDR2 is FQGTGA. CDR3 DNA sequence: TGTGCCAGCAGCTTTAAGCGGGGCACCTACAATGAGCAGTTCTTC. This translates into CASSFKRGTYNEQFF.

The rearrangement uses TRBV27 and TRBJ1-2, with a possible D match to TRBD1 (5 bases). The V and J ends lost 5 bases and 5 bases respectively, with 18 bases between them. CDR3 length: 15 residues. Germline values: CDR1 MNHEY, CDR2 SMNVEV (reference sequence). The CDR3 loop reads CASSKTEKISYGYTF. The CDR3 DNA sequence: TGTGCCAGCAGTAAGACAGAGAAAATTTCGTATGGCTACACCTTC.

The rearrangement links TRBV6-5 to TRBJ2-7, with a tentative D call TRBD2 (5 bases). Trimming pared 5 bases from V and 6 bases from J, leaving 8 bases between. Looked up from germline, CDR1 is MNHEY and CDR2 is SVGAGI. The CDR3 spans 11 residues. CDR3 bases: TGTGCCAGCAGTGAGGGTCTCGAGCAGTACTTC. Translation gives CASSEGLEQYF.

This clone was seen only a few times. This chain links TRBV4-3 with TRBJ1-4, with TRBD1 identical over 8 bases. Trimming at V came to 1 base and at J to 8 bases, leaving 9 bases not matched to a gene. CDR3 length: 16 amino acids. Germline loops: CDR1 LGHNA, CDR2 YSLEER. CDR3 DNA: TGCGCCAGCAGCCAAGTTCGGGGGACAGGTGACGAAAAACTGTTTTTT. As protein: CASSQVRGTGDEKLFF.

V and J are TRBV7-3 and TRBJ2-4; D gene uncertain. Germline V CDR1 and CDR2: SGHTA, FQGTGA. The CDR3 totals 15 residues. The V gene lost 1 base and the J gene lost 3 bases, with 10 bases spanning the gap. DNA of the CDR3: TGTGCCAGCAGCTTAAGTGGCCAAAACAAAAACATTCAGTACTTC. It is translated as CASSLSGQNKNIQYF.

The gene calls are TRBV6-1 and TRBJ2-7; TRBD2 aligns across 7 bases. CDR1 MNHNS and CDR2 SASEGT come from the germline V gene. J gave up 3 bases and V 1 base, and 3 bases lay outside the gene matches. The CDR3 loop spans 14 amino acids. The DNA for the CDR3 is TGTGCCAGCAGTGAAGGGCCGGGAGGCTACGAGCAGTACTTC. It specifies CASSEGPGGYEQYF.

For the CDR3, the DNA is TGCGCCAGCAGCCATACCTCTACCGCCGGGGGGGCGAACACTGAAGCTTTCTTT. This encodes CASSHTSTAGGANTEAFF. The chain couples TRBV4-3 to TRBJ1-1; D is perhaps TRBD1 (6 bases). V dropped 3 bases and J dropped 1 base, with 21 bases sitting between them. Germline V gene sequence: CDR1 LGHNA, CDR2 YSLEER. The CDR3 is 18 residues long.

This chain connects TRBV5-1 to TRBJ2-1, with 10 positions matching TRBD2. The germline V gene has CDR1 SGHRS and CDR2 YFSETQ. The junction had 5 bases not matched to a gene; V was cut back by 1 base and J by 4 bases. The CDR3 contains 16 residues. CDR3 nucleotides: TGCGCCAGCAGCTTGTTAACTAGCGGGGCGTACAATGAGCAGTTCTTC. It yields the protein CASSLLTSGAYNEQFF.

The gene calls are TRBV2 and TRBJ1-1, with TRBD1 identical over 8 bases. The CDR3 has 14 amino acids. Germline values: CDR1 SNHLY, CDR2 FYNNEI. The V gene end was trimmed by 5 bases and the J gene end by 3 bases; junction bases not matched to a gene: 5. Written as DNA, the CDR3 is TGTGCCAGCAGTTCTCAGGGGGCAGACACTGAAGCTTTCTTT. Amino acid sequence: CASSSQGADTEAFF.